The 24 T cell receptor beta chains presented below share a single source sample, sequenced in a study of tumor and adjacent non-tumor tissue in lung cancer. RNA was extracted from bulk tissue without any cell sorting. Distant lung tissue was collected more than 3 cm away from the tumor edge. TCRbeta libraries were built with three rounds of nested PCR, modified from ARM-PCR. TCRdb analysed the multiplex PCR reads with MiXCR anew, one entry per CDR3 protein. The sample lists tens of thousands of distinct CDR3 sequences, over 60% occurring once. Sequencing was done on a sample of distant non-tumor lung tissue. The receptors stem from an older man with non-small cell lung cancer.

Notes on this clonotype: This may be a read error: a much more frequent sequence differs by one nucleotide. V is TRBV28 and J is TRBJ2-7; 7 nucleotides match TRBD1. Germline CDR1 is MDHEN and CDR2 is SYDVKM. This CDR3 contains 14 residues. V was clipped by 5 bases and J by 5 bases; unmatched bases: 9. CDR3 nucleotide sequence: TGTGCCAGCAGTACCCAGGGGGTTGAACACGAGCAGTACTTC. Its translation is CASSTQGVEHEQYF.

This clonotype was recorded many times. The chain combines TRBV12-3 or TRBV12-4 with TRBJ2-1; D is ambiguous. The CDR3 contains 12 residues. V was trimmed by 3 bases and J by 8 bases, leaving 8 bases between them. The CDR3: CASSLGWDEQFF. The CDR3 DNA reads TGTGCCAGCAGTTTGGGATGGGATGAGCAGTTCTTC.

A remark on this clonotype: This CDR3 is missing its conserved last phenylalanine or tryptophan, likely due to a read error. The V call is TRBV11-3, the J call TRBJ1-2; D unresolved. Germline lookup yields CDR1 SGHNT and CDR2 YENEEA. The CDR3 loop spans 15 amino acids. The CDR3 DNA is TGTACCAGCAGCTTAGAACACGGACGGACTTATGGCTACACCCTC. It translates to CTSSLEHGRTYGYTL.

For this clonotype: Just one base apart from a much larger clone, this may be a read error. The V gene is TRBV11-3, the J gene TRBJ2-7; the D is unclear. CDR1 and CDR2 (germline): SGHNT, YENEEA. This CDR3 has 13 amino acids. This CDR3 reads CARSSDVSYEQCF. Written as DNA, the CDR3 is TGTGCCAGAAGCTCCGACGTATCCTACGAGCAGTGCTTC.

Judged by abundance, this clonotype is medium-sized. This chain joins TRBV4-1 and TRBJ1-2, with unresolved D. The germline CDR1 and CDR2 sequences are MGHRA and YSYEKL. The CDR3 extends over 14 amino acids. V was cut by 0 bases and J by 6 bases, with 11 bases left in between. DNA for the CDR3: TGCGCCAGCAGCCAAGACAGGTATCTTGATGGCTACACCTTC. Its protein product is CASSQDRYLDGYTF.

Note on this clonotype: A read error may produce the germline difference seen at one junction end. The chain employs TRBV7-8 and TRBJ2-3; D unresolved. Germline V gene sequence: CDR1 SGHVS, CDR2 FQNEAQ. This CDR3 is 16 amino acids long. CDR3 DNA: TGTGCCAGCAGCTTAGTAGCCACCCCTGGCACAGATAGGCAGTATTTT. Amino acid sequence: CASSLVATPGTDRQYF.

A note on this clonotype: One end of the junction fails to match germline, which may point to a read error. The V call is TRBV11-2, the J call TRBJ1-6; D uncertain. The length of the CDR3 is 15 residues. Germline V gives CDR1 SGHAT, CDR2 FQNNGV. The CDR3 protein is CANSARTDGNSPLKF. The CDR3 bases are TGTGCCAACAGCGCAAGGACGGATGGGAATTCACCCCTAAAGTTT. The full variable domain, in which reference TRBV11-2 and TRBJ1-6 provide the parts outside the CDR3, is EAGVAQSPRYKIIEKRQSVAFWCNPISGHATLYWYQQILGQGPKLLIQFQNNGVVDDSQLPKDRFSAERLKGVDSTLKIQPAKLEDSAVYLCANSARTDGNSPLKFGNGTRLTVT.

Notes on this clonotype: Relative to the germline gene, one junction end is altered; a read error may explain this. The CDR3 is CAISSPRSTKETRYF. DNA for the CDR3: TGTGCCATCAGCTCCCCGCGCAGTACGAAAGAGACCCGGTACTTC. The gene calls are TRBV7-9 and TRBJ2-5; unclear D gene. Germline CDR1 and CDR2: SEHNR and FQNEAQ (reference sequence). This CDR3 is 15 amino acids long. The full variable domain, its missing parts supplied by reference TRBV7-9 and TRBJ2-5, is DTGVSQNPRHKITKRGQNVTFRCDPISEHNRLYWYRQTLGQGPEFLTYFQNEAQLEKSRLLSDRFSAERPKGSFSTLEIQRTEQGDSAMYLCAISSPRSTKETRYFGPGTRLLVL.

Turning to this clonotype: A single base separates this from a much larger clone, so it may be a read error. This chain uses TRBV6-2 or TRBV6-3 with TRBJ2-5, with 8 bases that match TRBD2. V was pared by 9 bases and J by 4 bases, with 16 bases of the junction left unmatched. This CDR3 has 16 amino acids. The germline CDR1 and CDR2 sequences are MNHEY and SVGEGT. CDR3 protein: CASRRGESRYRETQYF. The CDR3 DNA sequence: TGTGCCAGTCGGCGGGGGGAATCGCGGTATCGAGAGACCCAGTACTTC.

In this sample, this clonotype turned up many times. The J gene is TRBJ2-7, the V gene TRBV28; TRBD1 matches 8 bases. With 3 bases clipped from V and 3 bases from J, the junction kept 4 bases outside the gene matches. CDR3 length equals 14 residues. CDR1 is MDHEN, CDR2 SYDVKM, per germline. The CDR3 sequence: CASSLSTGGYEQYF. CDR3 in DNA: TGTGCCAGCAGTTTGTCCACAGGGGGCTACGAGCAGTACTTC.

This clonotype was observed at least ten times. This rearrangement joins TRBV6-1 to TRBJ2-5; D perhaps matches TRBD1 (5 bases). The CDR3 contains 14 residues. CDR1 and CDR2 (germline): MNHNS, SASEGT. V lost 6 bases, J lost 0 bases, and 11 bases lay in between. DNA of the CDR3: TGTGCCAGCAGCTTCCGACAGTACCAAGAGACCCAGTACTTC. It encodes CASSFRQYQETQYF.

The chain links TRBV4-1 to TRBJ2-2, with D possibly matching TRBD2 (5 bases). The CDR3 has 14 amino acids. The germline gives CDR1 MGHRA, CDR2 YSYEKL. The V end lost 1 base, the J end lost 6 bases, and 9 bases lay between the germline ends. In nucleotides, the CDR3 is TGCGCCAGCAGCCAAGGGACTTACTCCGGGGAGCTGTTTTTT. It is translated as CASSQGTYSGELFF.

The chain recombines TRBV6-1 with TRBJ2-1; D may be TRBD2 (6 bases). The CDR3 covers 17 residues. The germline CDR1 and CDR2 sequences are MNHNS and SASEGT. The CDR3 DNA is TGTGTCAGTAGTGGAGACGTGGGACTCTTTGGCTACAATGAGCAGTTCTTC. Protein: CVSSGDVGLFGYNEQFF.

A remark on this clonotype: The CDR3 ends on some other residue instead of the conserved phenylalanine or tryptophan, so this is likely a read error. The V and J genes are TRBV29-1 and TRBJ2-1; tentatively, D is TRBD1 (6 bases). Trimming removed 6 bases from V and 8 bases from J, with 11 bases in between. The CDR3 extends over 11 amino acids. Germline V lookup: CDR1 SQVTM, CDR2 ANQGSEA. CDR3 sequence: CSVGAGDEQFL. The CDR3 DNA sequence: TGCAGCGTAGGAGCAGGGGATGAGCAGTTCTTA.

This clonotype was found a few times. CDR3 protein: CSARGTGADTEAFF. In DNA form, the CDR3 reads TGCAGTGCTAGAGGGACAGGGGCAGACACTGAAGCTTTCTTT. The chain recombines TRBV20-1 with TRBJ1-1, with 9 bases lining up with TRBD1. The germline gives CDR1 DFQATT, CDR2 SNEGSKA (reference sequence). V shed 1 base, J shed 3 bases, and the junction held 3 bases outside the gene matches. The CDR3 has 14 residues.

Only one count was recorded for this clonotype. The chain has TRBV29-1 and TRBJ1-1; unclear D gene. This CDR3 spans 12 amino acids. Germline CDR1 is SQVTM and CDR2 is ANQGSEA. CDR3 in amino acids: CSVLVAAGWAFF. For the CDR3, the DNA is TGCAGTGTCCTGGTGGCTGCGGGTTGGGCTTTCTTT.

The sample holds one count of this clonotype. This sequence joins TRBV11-1 and TRBJ2-1; D might be TRBD2 (5 bases). The ends were cut back, 3 bases at V and 3 bases at J, with 9 bases in the middle. Germline lookup yields CDR1 SGHAT and CDR2 FQDESV (reference sequence). This CDR3 spans 14 amino acids. The CDR3, as DNA: TGTGCCAGCAGCTTTGCCAGCGGCTACAATGAGCAGTTCTTC. It specifies CASSFASGYNEQFF.

This chain joins TRBV11-3 and TRBJ1-1; 7 nucleotides match TRBD1. CDR1 is SGHNT, CDR2 YENEEA, per germline. The CDR3 spans 16 residues. The CDR3 nucleotides read TGTGTCGACGGCTTCCGGGACAGAACCCTGAACACTGAAGCTTTCTTT. It yields the protein CVDGFRDRTLNTEAFF.

The chain combines TRBV13 with TRBJ2-5; TRBD2 might be the D (5 bases). The germline V and J ends were trimmed by 2 bases and 4 bases, with 14 bases remaining between them. This CDR3 is 15 amino acids long. CDR1 and CDR2 from the germline V gene are PRHDT and FYEKMQ (reference sequence). The CDR3 protein is CASSLIEGSRETQYF. CDR3 DNA: TGTGCCAGCAGCTTAATCGAGGGATCGCGAGAGACCCAGTACTTC.

This clonotype appeared a single time. Lacking the conserved final phenylalanine or tryptophan, this CDR3 likely reflects a read error. J is TRBJ1-2 and V is TRBV29-1, with D maybe TRBD1 (5 bases). The germline V and J ends were trimmed by 8 bases and 1 base, with 20 bases remaining between them. CDR3 size: 15 residues. Germline CDR1 reads SQVTM; CDR2 reads ANQGSEA. The DNA of the CDR3 is TGCAGCAATGAAGGAGGTGACAGCGTTAACTATGGCTACACCCTC. Translation gives CSNEGGDSVNYGYTL.

The gene calls are TRBV10-3 and TRBJ1-3; D not certain. Germline-derived CDR1 and CDR2 are ENHRY and SYGVKD. This CDR3 comprises 15 residues. V was shortened by 4 bases and J by 2 bases, with 12 bases between the two germline ends. The DNA of the CDR3 is TGTGCCATCAGTGGGATAGGGCGTACTGGAAACACCATATATTTT. Its protein is CAISGIGRTGNTIYF.

Note on this clonotype: A junction boundary mismatches the germline segment, possibly from a read error. This sequence joins TRBV29-1 and TRBJ2-5, with D maybe TRBD1 (6 bases). CDR3 size: 16 residues. Germline V gene data show CDR1 as SQVTM and CDR2 as ANQGSEA. The CDR3 nucleotides read TGCAGCGCTAAGCCCAACCTCCAGACAGGTCAAGAAACCCAGTACTTC. It codes for CSAKPNLQTGQETQYF.

In the case of this clonotype: An end of the junction does not agree with germline; a read error may underlie this. The chain employs TRBV28 and TRBJ1-1; D gene unclear. Looked up from germline, CDR1 is MDHEN and CDR2 is SYDVKM. This CDR3 spans 13 amino acids. The CDR3 loop reads CAGSLSSWGEAFF. Written as DNA, the CDR3 is TGTGCCGGCAGTTTAAGTTCTTGGGGAGAAGCTTTCTTT.

As regards this clonotype: This may be a read error: a much more frequent sequence differs by one nucleotide. This rearrangement joins TRBV6-5 to TRBJ1-2; D is undetermined. This CDR3 is 14 amino acids long. Germline V lookup: CDR1 MNHEY, CDR2 SVGAGI. The V end was cut by 5 bases, the J end by 4 bases, with 14 bases between. CDR3: CASSISDLAYGYTF. The CDR3 DNA reads TGTGCCAGCAGTATATCAGATCTGGCCTATGGCTACACCTTC.